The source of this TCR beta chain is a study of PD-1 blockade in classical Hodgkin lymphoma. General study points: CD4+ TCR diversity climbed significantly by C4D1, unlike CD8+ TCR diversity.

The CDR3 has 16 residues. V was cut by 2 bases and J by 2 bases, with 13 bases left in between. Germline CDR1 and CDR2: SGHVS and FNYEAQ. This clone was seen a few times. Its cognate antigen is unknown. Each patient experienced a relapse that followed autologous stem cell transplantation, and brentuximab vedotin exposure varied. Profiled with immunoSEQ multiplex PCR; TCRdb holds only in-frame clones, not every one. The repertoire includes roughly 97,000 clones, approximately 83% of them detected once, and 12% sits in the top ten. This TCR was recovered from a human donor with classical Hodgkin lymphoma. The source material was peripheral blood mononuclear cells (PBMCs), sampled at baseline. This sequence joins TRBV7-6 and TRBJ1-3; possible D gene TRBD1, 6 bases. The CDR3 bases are TGTGCCAGCAGCTTACTTACAGGGAACCCTGGAAACACCATATATTTT. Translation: CASSLLTGNPGNTIYF.